The present TCR beta chain was sequenced within a study of cytomegalovirus exposure and HLA in healthy donors. Germline V gives CDR1 MNHNS, CDR2 SASEGT. The CDR3 extends over 14 amino acids. Trimming shortened V by 4 bases and J by 4 bases, and 13 bases separated the two germline ends. 13 Jbeta primers and 60 Vbeta primers were used for the PCR. TCRdb keeps only in-frame clones here, not all; method: immunoSEQ multiplex PCR. This repertoire shows 150,000 to 200,000 clones, 65% to 80% found once; its top ten account for around 1%. The receptor's source is a woman in her thirties or forties in good health and CMV-seronegative. The chain is built from TRBV6-1 and TRBJ1-2; weak D call: TRBD1 (6 bases). Sequencing was performed on PBMCs. In nucleotides, the CDR3 is TGTGCCAGCAGTGGCCAGGGGAAGAGCTATGGCTACACCTTC. Translated, it gives CASSGQGKSYGYTF.